This TCR beta chain was observed in a study of T cell responses to AZD1222 COVID-19 vaccine. The wider study: Second-dose schedules of about 4 or about 12 weeks were combined. Overall study findings and caveats: Only a handful of people who got AZD1222 tested seropositive at baseline. Unmutated variant regions reportedly attract nearly half of all spike-specific TCRs. Donors skewed white British and female; clonal diversity was possibly underestimated.

TCRdb keeps only in-frame clones here, not all; method: immunoSEQ multiplex PCR. Among 85,000 to 100,000 clones listed, approximately 94% were seen once. On this clone itself: Its antigen is undetermined.

CDR3 length: 15 amino acids. Per germline, CDR1 SGHTA and CDR2 FQGTGA. The junction had 7 bases not matched to a gene; V was cut back by 2 bases and J by 8 bases. This sequence was found in an adult in good health. This chain uses TRBV7-3 with TRBJ1-2; 11 positions agree with TRBD1. The material sequenced was peripheral blood, taken on day 0 of AZD1222 vaccination. The DNA for the CDR3 is TGTGCCAGCAGCTTAGTTCGGACAGGGGGCGCCGGCTACACCTTC. Protein product: CASSLVRTGGAGYTF.